Presented here are 18 T cell receptor beta chains from one specimen sequenced in a study of control samples from healthy donors and cancer patients. This table comes from immunoSEQ multiplex PCR, and its TCRdb copy is limited to in-frame clones, with some not included. The sample shows 130,000 to 150,000 clones, 75% to 95% of them seen only once. The sequenced material came from blood. The receptors derive from a young man in good health.

This clone came up once. The rearrangement uses TRBV27 and TRBJ2-1; 9 positions match TRBD2. V shed 8 bases and J 5 bases; nucleotides not matched to a gene: 7. There are 14 residues in the CDR3. The germline CDR1 and CDR2 sequences are MNHEY and SMNVEV (reference sequence). CDR3 region: CASRSGGRNNEQFF. The CDR3 nucleotides read TGTGCCAGCCGTAGCGGGGGCCGAAACAATGAGCAGTTCTTC.

V is TRBV12-3 or TRBV12-4 and J is TRBJ1-2; the match to TRBD1 covers 7 bases. V gave up 10 bases and J gave up 0 bases; unmatched junction bases: 5. This CDR3 comprises 13 residues. For the CDR3, the DNA is TGTGCCACTGGGACAGATCCTAACTATGGCTACACCTTC. Its translation is CATGTDPNYGYTF.

DNA for the CDR3: TGTGCCAGCAGCCAAGACACAGGAGGGCATGGCTACACCTTC. Translation gives CASSQDTGGHGYTF. The V gene is TRBV4-2, the J gene TRBJ1-2; the D gene is possibly TRBD1 (5 bases). CDR1 and CDR2 from the germline V gene are LGHNA and YNFKEQ. The CDR3 runs 14 residues. V was pared by 0 bases and J by 6 bases, with 11 bases between.

The chain has TRBV6-5 and TRBJ2-1; 11 bases align to TRBD1. Germline V gene sequence: CDR1 MNHEY, CDR2 SVGAGI. The trim removed 1 base at V and 7 bases at J, leaving 6 bases unmatched. CDR3 length equals 16 residues. This CDR3 reads CASSYFGQGAINEQFF. The CDR3 coding sequence is TGTGCCAGCAGTTACTTCGGACAGGGGGCGATAAATGAGCAGTTCTTC.

J is TRBJ1-2 and V is TRBV14; perhaps TRBD1 as D (5 bases). In germline, CDR1 is SGHDN, CDR2 FVKESK. V was trimmed by 1 base and J by 4 bases, leaving 16 bases between them. CDR3 length: 16 amino acids. Written as DNA, the CDR3 is TGTGCCAGCAGCCAAGTCCCCGGAGACAGACTCTATGGCTACACCTTC. Its translation: CASSQVPGDRLYGYTF. The variable domain in full, with the rest retrieved from reference TRBV14 and TRBJ1-2, is EAGVTQFPSHSVIEKGQTVTLRCDPISGHDNLYWYRRVMGKEIKFLLHFVKESKQDESGMPNNRFLAERTGGTYSTLKVQPAELEDSGVYFCASSQVPGDRLYGYTFGSGTRLTVV.

This rearrangement joins TRBV12-5 to TRBJ2-2, with a possible D match to TRBD2 (7 bases). Trimming left V 11 bases short and J 4 bases short, with 20 bases between. This CDR3 has 15 amino acids. The germline V gene encodes CDR1 LGHNT and CDR2 FRNRAP. CDR3 DNA: TGTGCTGGCGGACCCGGGGGGCTTGGCACCGGGGAGCTGTTTTTT. It translates to CAGGPGGLGTGELFF.

A single count supports this clone. The DNA of the CDR3 is TGTGCCATCAGCGACACTGGCTCTGGAAACACCATATATTTT. This encodes CAISDTGSGNTIYF. This chain links TRBV10-3 with TRBJ1-3; D not certain. V was clipped by 6 bases and J by 0 bases, with 9 bases between them. The germline V gene has CDR1 ENHRY and CDR2 SYGVKD. This CDR3 spans 14 amino acids.

This clone was seen a single time. The J gene is TRBJ2-7, the V gene TRBV28; 11 bases map to TRBD1. Germline V gene lookup returns CDR1 MDHEN and CDR2 SYDVKM. The length of the CDR3 is 16 residues. The V and J ends lost 6 bases and 7 bases, in that order; junction bases with no gene match: 14. This chain's CDR3 is CASRSPLGQGDEEQYF. CDR3 nucleotide sequence: TGTGCCAGCAGATCTCCACTGGGACAGGGGGACGAAGAGCAGTACTTC.

This rearrangement joins TRBV5-8 to TRBJ2-1; 8 bases map to TRBD2. The CDR3 runs to 14 residues. J was trimmed by 10 bases and V by 0 bases; bases with no gene match: 6. CDR1 is SGHTS, CDR2 YDEGEE, per germline. CDR3 nucleotides: TGTGCCAGCAGCTTGGATCGGGGGGGCGAGGAGCAGTTCTTC. It is translated as CASSLDRGGEEQFF.

J is TRBJ1-5 and V is TRBV7-6; D gene uncertain. The germline V gene encodes CDR1 SGHVS and CDR2 FNYEAQ. This CDR3 contains 14 residues. Trimming cost V 1 base and J 0 bases, with 4 bases left between them. The CDR3 protein is CASSLEGSNQPQHF. CDR3 DNA sequence: TGTGCCAGCAGCTTAGAAGGTAGCAATCAGCCCCAGCATTTT.

The chain has TRBV2 and TRBJ2-7; D perhaps matches TRBD1 (5 bases). V was pared by 6 bases and J by 5 bases, with 17 bases between. This CDR3 spans 14 amino acids. Germline V lookup: CDR1 SNHLY, CDR2 FYNNEI. The CDR3 region has the DNA TGTGCCAGCAGGGGTGGGCAGGGTAGGAACGAGCAGTACTTC. This gives the protein CASRGGQGRNEQYF.

This clone is medium-sized. The rearrangement joins TRBV5-1 to TRBJ1-1; possible D gene TRBD1, 5 bases. The CDR3 is made up of 14 amino acids. Trimming removed 4 bases from V and 4 bases from J, with 14 bases in between. CDR1 is SGHRS, CDR2 YFSETQ, per germline. In DNA, the CDR3 is TGCGCCAGCAGCAAGTCGGCAGGGCTCACTGAAGCTTTCTTT. Amino acid sequence: CASSKSAGLTEAFF.

The gene calls are TRBV15 and TRBJ1-4; TRBD1 is a possible D gene (6 bases). Trimming pared 1 base from V and 5 bases from J, leaving 11 bases between. The CDR3 sequence is 15 residues long. Germline assignment: CDR1 LNHNV and CDR2 YYDKDF (reference sequence). The CDR3 region has the DNA TGTGCCACCAGCAGAGGCATAGGGGGGAATGAAAAACTGTTTTTT. Its protein is CATSRGIGGNEKLFF.

The chain uses TRBV10-3 and TRBJ2-2; 16 nucleotides agree with TRBD2. Losses at the gene ends were 11 bases for V and 0 bases for J; bases not matched to a gene: 9. CDR3 size: 18 residues. Per the germline V gene, CDR1 is ENHRY and CDR2 is SYGVKD. CDR3 nucleotides: TGTGCCGGTTCCGGGACTAGCGGGGGGGTGACGAACACCGGGGAGCTGTTTTTT. It encodes CAGSGTSGGVTNTGELFF.

A single count supports this clone. This chain uses TRBV10-3 with TRBJ1-3; D not resolved. Germline CDR1 is ENHRY and CDR2 is SYGVKD. The ends were cut back, 4 bases at V and 4 bases at J, with 5 bases in the middle. The CDR3 consists of 12 residues. The CDR3 coding sequence is TGTGCCATCAGTGTCCAGGGAAACACCATATATTTT. Translation: CAISVQGNTIYF.

This clone was counted a single time. The V and J genes are TRBV27 and TRBJ2-3; the D gene is possibly TRBD2 (7 bases). Between the trimmed V and J ends, which lost 3 bases and 5 bases, there was a span of 21 bases. Germline V lookup: CDR1 MNHEY, CDR2 SMNVEV (reference sequence). The CDR3 is made up of 17 amino acids. The CDR3 DNA sequence: TGTGCCAGCAGTTTGTCCCCCTTCACAGGGAGGGTAGATACGCAGTATTTT. This gives the protein CASSLSPFTGRVDTQYF.

Turning to this clone: Mismatch with germline at one junction end may stem from a read error. This chain joins TRBV3-1 (or the pseudogene TRBV3-2) and TRBJ1-5; the D is unclear. This CDR3 spans 15 amino acids. Germline V gene data show CDR1 as LGHDT and CDR2 as YNNKEL (reference sequence). The CDR3 region has the DNA TGTGCCAGCAGTCAAGGCGCTGGGGAAGTACAGCCCCAGCATTTT. Residues: CASSQGAGEVQPQHF.

The chain uses TRBV15 and TRBJ2-5; D gene ambiguous. V lost 1 base and J 4 bases, leaving 10 bases between the germline ends. Germline loops: CDR1 LNHNV, CDR2 YYDKDF (reference sequence). The CDR3 has 14 residues. The CDR3 DNA sequence: TGTGCCACCAGCAGAGCAGGTTTTATAGAGACCCAGTACTTC. It is translated as CATSRAGFIETQYF. The whole variable domain, filled in from reference TRBV15 and TRBJ2-5, reads DAMVIQNPRYQVTQFGKPVTLSCSQTLNHNVMYWYQQKSSQAPKLLFHYYDKDFNNEADTPDNFQSRRPNTSFCFLDIRSPGLGDTAMYLCATSRAGFIETQYFGPGTRLLVL.